Listed below are T cell receptor beta chains from one sample, sequenced in a study of T cells in localized non-small cell lung cancer. The data were produced by immunoSEQ multiplex PCR, yet TCRdb's version contains in-frame clones alone and is incomplete. The sample includes approximately 72,000 clones, roughly four fifths of them seen just once. This material consisted of peripheral blood, taken before any cancer treatment. The source of these receptors is a female donor over 55 with stage I lung adenocarcinoma. CDR3s include the opening cysteine and the closing phenylalanine or tryptophan. Fields, in order: CDR3 length, V gene, clone size, J gene, D gene, CDR3 DNA, CDR3 protein. D genes are given only for firm matches. Expanded clones are given a class, and other clones once, few, many or no size at all.

14,TRBV6-5,-,TRBJ2-2,-,TGTGCCAGCGAAAGCGGTTCGAACACCGGGGAGCTGTTTTTT,CASESGSNTGELFF
15,TRBV7-9,-,TRBJ2-6,-,TGTGCCAGCAGCGTACAGGGCTCTGGGGCCAACGTCCTGACTTTC,CASSVQGSGANVLTF
13,TRBV10-2,once,TRBJ1-3,-,TGCGCCAGCGGGGGGGACAACCGAAACACCATATATTTT,CASGGDNRNTIYF
15,TRBV19,-,TRBJ2-2,TRBD1,TGTGCCAGTAGTAGGACACAGGGGGCCACCGGGGAGCTGTTTTTT,CASSRTQGATGELFF
12,TRBV5-1,-,TRBJ2-3,-,TGCGCCAGCAGCCCTGAGTCAGATACGCAGTATTTT,CASSPESDTQYF
16,TRBV4-1,-,TRBJ1-5,TRBD1,TGCGCCAGCAGCCAAGACCCGGGACAGAACAATCAGCCCCAGCATTTT,CASSQDPGQNNQPQHF
15,TRBV5-1,many,TRBJ1-5,TRBD1,TGCGCCAGCAGCCGGACAGGGGGCCCCAATCAGCCCCAGCATTTT,CASSRTGGPNQPQHF
14,TRBV5-4,few,TRBJ1-5,-,TGTGCCAGCAGCCTACAGGGAGGGAATCAGCCCCAGCATTTT,CASSLQGGNQPQHF
9,TRBV21-1,-,TRBJ1-4,-,TGTGCCCCCGAAGCCGGACTGTTTTTT,CAPEAGLFF
15,TRBV9,few,TRBJ2-7,TRBD1,TGTGCCAGCAGCGTCGACACGGACAGGAGGTACGAGCAGTACTTC,CASSVDTDRRYEQYF
15,TRBV19,-,TRBJ2-1,-,TGTGCCAGTAGTCTGACACCGACGGGCCCGAATGAGCAGTTCTTC,CASSLTPTGPNEQFF
19,TRBV12-5,once,TRBJ1-1,-,TGTGCTAGTGGTTTTATTGGTCAGAGTGGGAGTTCCCTGAACACTGAAGCTTTCTTT,CASGFIGQSGSSLNTEAFF
14,TRBV7-3,once,TRBJ2-3,-,TGTGCCAGCAGCCCGGGACTGAGCACAGATACGCAGTATTTT,CASSPGLSTDTQYF
14,TRBV6-1,-,TRBJ1-1,-,TGTGCCAGCAGTGAATGGGGGCCGCACACTGAAGCTTTCTTT,CASSEWGPHTEAFF
15,TRBV5-1,once,TRBJ1-5,TRBD1,TGCGCCAGCAGCTCTACAGGGGGCATCGATCAGCCCCAGCATTTT,CASSSTGGIDQPQHF
13,TRBV6-5,-,TRBJ1-1,-,TGTGCCAGCAGTTACTCGAAGAACACTGAAGCTTTCTTT,CASSYSKNTEAFF
16,TRBV6-5,-,TRBJ1-1,-,TGTGCCAGCAGTTTAGGCCGGCGGCGGGAGAACACTGAAGCTTTCTTT,CASSLGRRRENTEAFF
18,TRBV21-1,once,TRBJ1-5,-,TGTGCCAGCAGCAAAGCATCAGAAAAAGGGGTAGACAATCAGCCCCAGCATTTT,CASSKASEKGVDNQPQHF
19,TRBV6-1,-,TRBJ2-1,TRBD2,TGTGCCAGCAGTGGAGCCGGGACTAGCGGGACCCGCTCCTACAATGAGCAGTTCTTC,CASSGAGTSGTRSYNEQFF
17,TRBV19,-,TRBJ2-6,-,TGTGCCAGTAGTCCCTCAGGGACACGCTCTGGGGCCAACGTCCTGACTTTC,CASSPSGTRSGANVLTF
16,TRBV7-3,once,TRBJ2-3,TRBD2,TGTGCCAGCAGCGTAGATAGCGGGAGTAGCACAGATACGCAGTATTTT,CASSVDSGSSTDTQYF
16,TRBV4-1,-,TRBJ2-7,TRBD2,TGCGCCAGCAGCCAAGCACAGACTAGCGGCTTCTACGAGCAGTACTTC,CASSQAQTSGFYEQYF
15,TRBV19,-,TRBJ2-7,-,TGTGCCAGTAGTATAACTCAGGGTGGATCCTACGAGCAGTACTTC,CASSITQGGSYEQYF
13,TRBV6-1,-,TRBJ1-2,-,TGTGCCAGCAGTTGGACGGAATCTCGGGGCTACACCTTC,CASSWTESRGYTF
11,TRBV27,-,TRBJ1-2,-,TGTGCCAGCAGAGCCGGACAGCGTTACACCTTC,CASRAGQRYTF
14,TRBV10-3,-,TRBJ2-7,TRBD1,TGTGCCATCAGAGACAGGGTGAGCTCCTACGAGCAGTACTTC,CAIRDRVSSYEQYF
14,TRBV14,once,TRBJ2-7,-,TGTGCCAGCAGCCAAGCCGACAGGTTCTACGAGCAGTACTTC,CASSQADRFYEQYF
18,TRBV7-8,few,TRBJ1-6,-,TGTGCCAGCAGTTACACCTATGGGGCGAGCTCCTATAATTCACCCCTCCACTTT,CASSYTYGASSYNSPLHF
13,TRBV6-6,-,TRBJ1-1,-,TGTGCCAGCAGTCAACAGCAGAACACTGAAGCTTTCTTT,CASSQQQNTEAFF
14,TRBV5-1,-,TRBJ1-2,TRBD1,TGCGCCAGCAGCAAAGGACAGGGAGAGGATGGCTACACCTTC,CASSKGQGEDGYTF
18,TRBV5-6,-,TRBJ2-1,TRBD2,TGTGCCAGCAGCCTCGGACGGAAGGGAGGGCCAGGGTACAATGAGCAGTTCTTC,CASSLGRKGGPGYNEQFF
13,TRBV5-6,-,TRBJ1-2,TRBD1,TGTGCCAGCAGTCAGGGGGGCGTCTATGGCTACACCTTC,CASSQGGVYGYTF
14,TRBV7-9,-,TRBJ1-1,-,TGTGCCAGCAGCTTAGCGGGCCTTGGGACTGAAGCTTTCTTT,CASSLAGLGTEAFF
15,TRBV11-3,-,TRBJ2-2,-,TGTGCCAGCAGCTTAGTAGCACGTAACACCGGGGAGCTGTTTTTT,CASSLVARNTGELFF
16,TRBV4-1,-,TRBJ2-4,-,TGCGCCAGCAGCCAAGATTGGAGGGGGTCCAAAAACATTCAGTACTTC,CASSQDWRGSKNIQYF
14,TRBV14,-,TRBJ2-5,TRBD1,TGTGCCAGCAGCTACAGACAGGGTTGGGAGACCCAGTACTTC,CASSYRQGWETQYF
13,TRBV5-8,-,TRBJ1-2,-,TGTGCCAGCAGCTTAGACGGCAGGGGTGGCTACACCTTC,CASSLDGRGGYTF
15,TRBV6-4,-,TRBJ1-4,-,TGTGCCAGCAGTGGGAGGGACTGGCCTAATGAAAAACTGTTTTTT,CASSGRDWPNEKLFF
13,TRBV2,-,TRBJ2-7,TRBD1,TGTGCCAGCACCGTGGACAGGGTCTACGAGCAGTACTTC,CASTVDRVYEQYF
12,TRBV6-5,-,TRBJ1-1,-,TGTGCCAGCAGCCAAAACAGGGCCCAAGCTTTCTTT,CASSQNRAQAFF
12,TRBV28,-,TRBJ1-3,-,TGTGCCAGCAGTTCCCGAGGAAACACCATATATTTT,CASSSRGNTIYF
13,TRBV5-1,-,TRBJ2-2,-,TGCGCCAGCAGTTCCGAAAACACCGGGGAGCTGTTTTTT,CASSSENTGELFF
15,TRBV6-1,-,TRBJ2-5,-,TGTGCCAGTTTAAACCCCGGGGGAAGTGGGGAGACCCAGTACTTC,CASLNPGGSGETQYF
13,TRBV6-5,-,TRBJ1-1,-,TGTGCCAGCAGCCCCGACACCTTCGCGGAAGCTTTCTTT,CASSPDTFAEAFF
13,TRBV28,-,TRBJ2-7,-,TGTGCCAGCAGTTCGCAGGGGCTGGACGAGCAGTACTTC,CASSSQGLDEQYF
15,TRBV7-9,-,TRBJ1-1,-,TGTGCCAGCAGCTTAGCCCCAGACAGGTACACTGAAGCTTTCTTT,CASSLAPDRYTEAFF
15,TRBV11-1,-,TRBJ1-3,TRBD1,TGTGCCAGCAGCTTGGAGGGGACAGAAGGAAACACCATATATTTT,CASSLEGTEGNTIYF
18,TRBV19,-,TRBJ2-3,TRBD1,TGTGCCAGTAGTCTCCGGTGGAGGGGACAGGGCCGCACAGATACGCAGTATTTT,CASSLRWRGQGRTDTQYF
13,TRBV7-2,few,TRBJ2-7,-,TGTGCCAGCAGCTTAGTTTCAGGGGACGAGCAGTACTTC,CASSLVSGDEQYF
15,TRBV11-2,-,TRBJ2-1,-,TGTGCCAGCAGCTCCCTCGGGGGTTCCTACAATGAGCAGTTCTTC,CASSSLGGSYNEQFF
15,TRBV9,few,TRBJ1-5,-,TGTGCCAGCAGCGTAGGTTACAGTAGCAATCAGCCCCAGCATTTT,CASSVGYSSNQPQHF
15,TRBV6-6,-,TRBJ2-3,TRBD2,TGTGCCAGCAGTCCAACTAGCGGAGCCTGGGATACGCAGTATTTT,CASSPTSGAWDTQYF
13,TRBV2,-,TRBJ1-2,TRBD1,TGTGCCATCGACACACAGGGGGCGAGTGGCTACACCTTC,CAIDTQGASGYTF
15,TRBV4-1,-,TRBJ1-5,TRBD1,TGCGCCAGCAGCCAAGGCAACAGGGGAGGTCAGCCCCAGCATTTT,CASSQGNRGGQPQHF
14,TRBV30,-,TRBJ2-1,-,TGTGCCTGGAGTAGGGCTAGCCGCAACAATGAGCAGTTCTTC,CAWSRASRNNEQFF